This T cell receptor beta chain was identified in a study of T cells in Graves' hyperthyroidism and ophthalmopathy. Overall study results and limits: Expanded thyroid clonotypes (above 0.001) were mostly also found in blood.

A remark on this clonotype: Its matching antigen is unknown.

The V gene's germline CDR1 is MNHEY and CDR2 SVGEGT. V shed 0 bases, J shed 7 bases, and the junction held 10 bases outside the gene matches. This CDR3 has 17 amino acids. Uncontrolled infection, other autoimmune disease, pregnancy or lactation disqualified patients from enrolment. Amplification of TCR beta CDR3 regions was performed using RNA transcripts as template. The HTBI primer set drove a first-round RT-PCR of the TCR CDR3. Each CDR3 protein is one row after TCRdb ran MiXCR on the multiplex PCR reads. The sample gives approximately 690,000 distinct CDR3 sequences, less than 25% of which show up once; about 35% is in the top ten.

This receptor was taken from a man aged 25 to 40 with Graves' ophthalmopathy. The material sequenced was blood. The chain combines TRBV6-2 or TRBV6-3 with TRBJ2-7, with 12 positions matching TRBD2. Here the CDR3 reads CASSYSRTSGKGGEQYF. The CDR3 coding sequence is TGTGCCAGCAGTTACTCGCGGACTAGCGGGAAGGGAGGGGAGCAGTACTTC.